Listed here are 7 T cell receptor beta chains from one sample, sequenced in a study of T cells in Graves' hyperthyroidism and ophthalmopathy (dated by TCRdb to between 2018 and 2021). The library was produced with multiplex PCR. Data came from an Illumina HiSeq 2000. The TCR beta CDR3 regions were amplified from the RNA transcripts. For the first round of RT-PCR on the TCR CDR3, the HTBI primer set was used together with the Qiagen OneStep RT-PCR kit. TCRdb redid the processing of the public reads, applying fastp at Q25 and MiXCR, and retained in-frame beta chains. CDR3 protein sequences are deduplicated, and each keeps its most common genes and DNA. This sample lists around 340,000 distinct CDR3 sequences; over 20% were detected once. The ten largest clones capture around 50% of the sample. Material for sequencing was blood. The receptors stem from a woman aged 45-60 years with Graves' hyperthyroidism.

The V and J genes are TRBV14 and TRBJ2-1; maybe TRBD2 (5 bases). Trimming left V 0 bases short and J 10 bases short, with 13 bases between. There are 14 residues in the CDR3. Per the germline V gene, CDR1 is SGHDN and CDR2 is FVKESK. CDR3 sequence reads: CASSQDLRAGEQFF. In nucleotides, the CDR3 is TGTGCCAGCAGCCAAGATTTGAGGGCAGGAGAGCAGTTCTTC. Supplemented by reference TRBV14 and TRBJ2-1, the full variable domain reads EAGVTQFPSHSVIEKGQTVTLRCDPISGHDNLYWYRRVMGKEIKFLLHFVKESKQDESGMPNNRFLAERTGGTYSTLKVQPAELEDSGVYFCASSQDLRAGEQFFGPGTRLTVL.

This clonotype was counted many times. The chain couples TRBV2 to TRBJ1-1; TRBD1 might be the D (6 bases). Trimming removed 6 bases from V and 1 base from J, with 9 bases in between. In germline, CDR1 is SNHLY, CDR2 FYNNEI. The CDR3 runs 13 residues. CDR3 sequence reads: CASRTGRNTEAFF. Here the CDR3 DNA reads TGTGCCAGCAGGACAGGCCGGAACACTGAAGCTTTCTTT.

This clonotype showed up many times. The CDR3 DNA sequence: TGTGCCAGCAGTTTAGCAGAGGTCAATCAGCCCCAGCATTTT. It yields the protein CASSLAEVNQPQHF. V is TRBV12-3 or TRBV12-4 and J is TRBJ1-5, with unresolved D. The CDR3 has 14 amino acids. Deletions cut 0 bases from V and 3 bases from J, with 6 bases between.

On this clonotype itself: This may come from a read error, since a much larger clone is one base off. The gene calls are TRBV7-9 and TRBJ1-2; 9 bases are shared with TRBD1. Germline V gene data show CDR1 as SEHNR and CDR2 as FQNEAQ (reference sequence). The CDR3 spans 14 residues. The CDR3 loop is CAGSRGTGHYGYTF. CDR3 bases: TGTGCCGGCAGCCGCGGGACAGGGCACTATGGCTACACCTTC.

This clonotype was counted at least ten times. CDR3 amino acids: CASSPDNYNEQFF. The CDR3 region has the DNA TGCGCCAGCAGCCCGGACAACTACAATGAGCAGTTCTTC. The rearrangement links TRBV5-1 to TRBJ2-1, with a possible D match to TRBD1 (5 bases). The CDR3 is 13 residues long. V dropped 4 bases and J dropped 3 bases, with 8 bases sitting between them. CDR1 SGHRS and CDR2 YFSETQ come from the germline V gene. The full variable domain, in which reference TRBV5-1 and TRBJ2-1 provide the parts outside the CDR3, is KAGVTQTPRYLIKTRGQQVTLSCSPISGHRSVSWYQQTPGQGLQFLFEYFSETQRNKGNFPGRFSGRQFSNSRSEMNVSTLELGDSALYLCASSPDNYNEQFFGPGTRLTVL.

This clonotype was recorded at least ten times. The rearrangement uses TRBV3-1 and TRBJ1-1, with TRBD1 as a possible D gene (5 bases). Trimming removed 4 bases from V and 5 bases from J, with 20 bases in between. Germline V gives CDR1 LGHDT, CDR2 YNNKEL (reference sequence). The CDR3 runs 16 residues. The CDR3 coding sequence is TGTGCCAGCAGCCCAGCAGGAAGGGGCCGGAAAACTGAAGCTTTCTTT. Translating gives CASSPAGRGRKTEAFF.

The chain joins TRBV4-2 to TRBJ2-7, with D perhaps matching TRBD1 or TRBD2 (6 bases each). In germline, CDR1 is LGHNA, CDR2 YNFKEQ. This CDR3 spans 15 amino acids. Trimming pared 1 base from V and 7 bases from J, leaving 17 bases between. The DNA of the CDR3 is TGTGCCAGCAGCCAAGTCGGGGGCAGCCGGGGGGAGCAGTACTTC. Encoded protein: CASSQVGGSRGEQYF.